Here is one T cell receptor beta chain with its context. No antigen is known for it. CDR3 length: 17 amino acids. Germline loops: CDR1 SEHNR, CDR2 FQNEAQ (reference sequence). V lost 4 bases and J lost 1, with 18 bases in between. Donors sampled were nominally healthy, though unrecorded immune exposures were likely. It was with 60 Vbeta and 13 Jbeta primers that the PCR ran. Data came from immunoSEQ multiplex PCR; TCRdb stores just in-frame clones and leaves some out. The sample has about 190,000 clones, 70% to 75% seen once. The data belong to a study of cytomegalovirus exposure and HLA in healthy donors. General study results and limits: Highest at DRB1 and lowest at HLA-C, TCR association rates differed among HLA loci in a later analysis.

The V and J genes are TRBV7-9 and TRBJ2-3; maybe TRBD1 (7 bases). This clonotype was obtained from a woman aged 25 to 39 in good health and CMV-seropositive. The sequencing input was PBMCs. CDR3 residues: CASSSPTGLARTDTQYF. CDR3 coding DNA: TGTGCCAGCAGCTCCCCGACAGGGCTAGCGCGCACAGATACGCAGTATTTT. Complete variable domain (other parts from reference TRBV7-9 and TRBJ2-3): DTGVSQNPRHKITKRGQNVTFRCDPISEHNRLYWYRQTLGQGPEFLTYFQNEAQLEKSRLLSDRFSAERPKGSFSTLEIQRTEQGDSAMYLCASSSPTGLARTDTQYFGPGTRLTVL.